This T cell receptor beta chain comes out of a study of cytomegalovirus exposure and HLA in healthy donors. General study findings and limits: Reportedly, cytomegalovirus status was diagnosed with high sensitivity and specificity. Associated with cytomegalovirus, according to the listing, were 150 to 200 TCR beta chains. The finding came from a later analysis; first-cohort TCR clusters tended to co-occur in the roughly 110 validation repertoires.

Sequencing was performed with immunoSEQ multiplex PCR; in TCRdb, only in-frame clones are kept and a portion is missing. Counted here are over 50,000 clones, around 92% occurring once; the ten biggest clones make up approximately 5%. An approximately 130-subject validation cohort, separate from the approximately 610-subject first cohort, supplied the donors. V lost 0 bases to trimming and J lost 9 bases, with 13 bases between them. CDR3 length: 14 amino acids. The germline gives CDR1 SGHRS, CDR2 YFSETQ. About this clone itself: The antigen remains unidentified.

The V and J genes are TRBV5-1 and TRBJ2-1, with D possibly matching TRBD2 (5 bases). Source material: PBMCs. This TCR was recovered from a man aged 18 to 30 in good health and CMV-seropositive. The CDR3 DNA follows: TGCGCCAGCAGCTTGGGAGGGATCGTTTCTGAGCAGTTCTTC. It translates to CASSLGGIVSEQFF.